A selection of T cell receptor beta chains follows, all from one sample in a study of blood T cell repertoires in COVID-19. Method: immunoSEQ multiplex PCR; TCRdb's copy keeps in-frame clones and lacks some. The sample lists about 150,000 clones, around 90% occurring once. The specimen was peripheral blood. The receptors were gathered from a man in his sixties with COVID-19, enrolled during active disease. CDR3s include the opening cysteine and the closing phenylalanine or tryptophan. D genes are given only for firm matches. Size tells how often a clone was seen (once, few, many) or the class of an expanded clone, and some rows leave it out.

CDR3aa	CDR3nt	abundance	len	d_gene	v_gene	j_gene
CAWSYSSYEQYF	TGTGCCTGGTCATATAGCTCCTACGAGCAGTACTTC	-	12	-	TRBV30	TRBJ2-7
CASSLPTALGDTQYF	TGTGCCAGCAGCTTGCCGACAGCTCTAGGAGATACGCAGTATTTT	-	15	-	TRBV7-6	TRBJ2-3
CASSQADRGPEAFF	TGTGCCAGCAGCCAAGCGGACAGGGGTCCTGAAGCTTTCTTT	-	14	TRBD1	TRBV3-1/TRBV3-2	TRBJ1-1
CASSLHRSSGGGNQPQHF	TGTGCCAGCAGTTTACACAGGAGCTCAGGCGGAGGCAATCAGCCCCAGCATTTT	-	18	-	TRBV27	TRBJ1-5
CASSKDRGRLFEDTGELFF	TGTGCCAGCAGCAAAGACAGGGGGCGCCTATTTGAGGACACCGGGGAGCTGTTTTTT	-	19	TRBD1	TRBV7-2	TRBJ2-2
CASSQGDRGVYQPQHF	TGCGCCAGCAGCCAAGGGGACAGGGGGGTTTATCAGCCCCAGCATTTT	once	16	TRBD1	TRBV4-1	TRBJ1-5
CASSLSVAGYQETQYF	TGTGCCAGCTCACTCTCCGTAGCGGGTTACCAAGAGACCCAGTACTTC	once	16	TRBD2	TRBV18	TRBJ2-5
CASSYSGQGLGGYTF	TGTGCCAGCAGTTACTCCGGACAGGGGCTTGGTGGCTACACCTTC	-	15	TRBD1	TRBV6-2/TRBV6-3	TRBJ1-2
CASSPGAHQPQHF	TGTGCCAGCTCACCAGGGGCACATCAGCCCCAGCATTTT	-	13	-	TRBV18	TRBJ1-5
CASSPRQGLKNTEAFF	TGTGCCAGCAGCCCCCGACAGGGATTAAAAAACACTGAAGCTTTCTTT	once	16	TRBD1	TRBV7-9	TRBJ1-1
CATERGGYNEQFF	TGTGCCACCGAGCGGGGGGGTTACAATGAGCAGTTCTTC	-	13	TRBD2	TRBV24-1	TRBJ2-1
CASSLRTGDYEQYF	TGTGCCAGCAGCTTACGGACAGGGGACTACGAGCAGTACTTC	-	14	TRBD1	TRBV11-3	TRBJ2-7
CASSLAGNNEQFF	TGTGCCAGCAGCTTGGCCGGGAACAATGAGCAGTTCTTC	-	13	-	TRBV7-6	TRBJ2-1
CASSDVTDYNSPLHF	TGTGCCAGCAGCGATGTTACAGATTATAATTCACCCCTCCACTTT	-	15	-	TRBV7-2	TRBJ1-6
CSELTGGSEAFF	TGCAGCGAGCTGACAGGGGGCAGTGAAGCTTTCTTT	-	12	TRBD1	TRBV29-1	TRBJ1-1
CASSRGESSYNSPLHF	TGCGCCAGCAGTAGAGGAGAGAGCTCCTATAATTCACCCCTCCACTTT	many	16	-	TRBV4-1	TRBJ1-6
CASSLSGTGNTGELFF	TGTGCCAGCAGTTTATCCGGGACAGGGAACACCGGGGAGCTGTTTTTT	-	16	TRBD1	TRBV28	TRBJ2-2
CASSSRTNSYNEQFF	TGTGCCAGCAGCTCGCGGACTAACTCCTACAATGAGCAGTTCTTC	-	15	-	TRBV5-4	TRBJ2-1
CASSPRDNQIQHF	TGTGCCAGCAGCCCCCGGGACAACCAAATCCAGCATTTT	-	13	-	TRBV27	TRBJ1-5
CASSVVSGYEQFF	TGTGCCAGCAGTGTGGTTAGCGGCTATGAGCAGTTCTTC	-	13	-	TRBV6-4	TRBJ2-1
CASSTPDRTPGRTQYF	TGTGCCAGCAGTACACCGGACAGGACGCCGGGACGGACCCAGTACTTC	-	16	TRBD1	TRBV7-9	TRBJ2-5
CASSARQGAKETQYF	TGTGCCAGCAGCGCCCGACAGGGGGCAAAAGAGACCCAGTACTTC	-	15	TRBD1	TRBV27	TRBJ2-5
CASSSSLQNYEQYF	TGTGCCAGCAGCTCTTCCCTCCAGAATTACGAGCAGTACTTC	-	14	-	TRBV11-3	TRBJ2-7
CASKLDRASQTQYF	TGCGCCAGCAAGCTGGACAGGGCGTCACAGACCCAGTACTTC	-	14	TRBD1	TRBV4-3	TRBJ2-5
CASSKTDSNQPQHF	TGTGCCAGCAGCAAGACAGATAGCAATCAGCCCCAGCATTTT	-	14	-	TRBV7-8	TRBJ1-5
CASSATQGIDEQFF	TGTGCCAGTAGTGCAACACAGGGAATCGATGAGCAGTTCTTC	-	14	-	TRBV19	TRBJ2-1
CASSSTGDNSPLHF	TGTGCCAGCAGCTCGACAGGGGATAATTCACCCCTCCACTTT	-	14	TRBD1	TRBV6-2/TRBV6-3	TRBJ1-6
CASSESHFPNSPLHF	TGCGCCAGCAGTGAGTCTCACTTTCCGAATTCACCCCTCCACTTT	-	15	-	TRBV10-2	TRBJ1-6